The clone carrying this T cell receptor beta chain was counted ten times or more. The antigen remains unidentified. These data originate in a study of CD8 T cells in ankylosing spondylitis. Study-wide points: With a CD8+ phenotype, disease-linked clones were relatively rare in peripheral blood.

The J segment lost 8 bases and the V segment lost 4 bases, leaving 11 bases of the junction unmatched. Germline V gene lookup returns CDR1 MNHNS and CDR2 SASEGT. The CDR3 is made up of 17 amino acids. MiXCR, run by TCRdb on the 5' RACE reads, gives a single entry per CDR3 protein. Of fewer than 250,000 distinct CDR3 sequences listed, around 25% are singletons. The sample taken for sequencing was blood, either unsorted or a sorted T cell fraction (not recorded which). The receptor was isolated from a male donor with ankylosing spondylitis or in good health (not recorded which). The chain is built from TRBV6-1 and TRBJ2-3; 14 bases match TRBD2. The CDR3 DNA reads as TGTGCCAGCAGTGGCGGGACTAGCGGGAGTCGTTCGGGTACGCAGTATTTT. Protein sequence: CASSGGTSGSRSGTQYF.